This T cell receptor (beta chain) came from a study of T cells in localized non-small cell lung cancer. Findings and limits, study-wide: Adjacent lung held a median roughly 50 of the top 100 tumor clones. A raised T cell density in blood coincided with lengthier overall survival. In uninvolved adjacent lung, T cell clonality reached its highest value, exceeding tumor.

A note on this clone: Its antigen remains unidentified.

Sequenced by immunoSEQ multiplex PCR; TCRdb stores in-frame clones only, minus some. The top ten clones hold around 1.3% of a sample with 70,000 to 85,000 clones, about 81% of them seen once. The V gene's germline CDR1 is LGHNA and CDR2 YNFKEQ. The V end was cut by 0 bases, the J end by 3 bases, with 11 bases between. The CDR3 covers 16 residues. The V call is TRBV4-2, the J call TRBJ1-4; D remains ambiguous. The clonotype comes from a female donor aged 60 or older with stage I lung adenocarcinoma. Source: peripheral blood, taken before any cancer treatment. DNA for the CDR3: TGTGCCAGCAGCCAAGATCAGGCAGGCCCTAATGAAAAACTGTTTTTT. Translating gives CASSQDQAGPNEKLFF.